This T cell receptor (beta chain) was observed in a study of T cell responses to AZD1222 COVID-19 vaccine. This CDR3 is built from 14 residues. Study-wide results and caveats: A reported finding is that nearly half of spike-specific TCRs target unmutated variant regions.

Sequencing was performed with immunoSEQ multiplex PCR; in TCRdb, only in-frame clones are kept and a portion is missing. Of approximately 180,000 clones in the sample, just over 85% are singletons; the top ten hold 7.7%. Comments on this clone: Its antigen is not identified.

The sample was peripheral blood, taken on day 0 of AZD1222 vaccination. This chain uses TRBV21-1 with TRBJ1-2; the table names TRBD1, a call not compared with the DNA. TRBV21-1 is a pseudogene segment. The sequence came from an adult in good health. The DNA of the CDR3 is TGTGCCAGCAGCTGGGCAGCCTTCTCCTATGGCTACACCTTC. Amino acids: CASSWAAFSYGYTF.